These T cell receptor beta chains were read from a single sample in a study of cytomegalovirus exposure and HLA in healthy donors. Data came from immunoSEQ multiplex PCR; TCRdb stores just in-frame clones and leaves some out. The table includes about 170,000 clones, approximately 77% detected once. Sequencing was done on a sample of PBMCs. These receptors came from a male donor in good health and CMV-seronegative. Both conserved end residues are part of each CDR3. A D gene is named only where the DNA matches it firmly. Rows give clone size only sometimes, using once, few, many, or a class for an expanded clone.

d_gene	j_gene	v_gene	abundance	len	CDR3aa	CDR3nt
-	TRBJ2-7	TRBV7-9	few	12	CASSLDSHIGHF	TGTGCCAGCAGCTTAGATTCCCATATCGGTCACTTC
TRBD2	TRBJ2-1	TRBV9	-	15	CASSVGTNSYNEQFF	TGTGCCAGCAGCGTCGGGACTAATTCCTACAATGAGCAGTTCTTC
-	TRBJ1-1	TRBV6-1	-	14	CASSEFAGATEAFF	TGTGCCAGCAGTGAGTTTGCAGGGGCCACTGAAGCTTTCTTT
TRBD1	TRBJ1-2	TRBV5-1	-	15	CASSANRDREGGYTF	TGCGCCAGCAGCGCAAACCGGGACAGGGAAGGTGGCTACACCTTC
-	TRBJ2-7	TRBV6-6	-	13	CASSDTDSYEQYF	TGTGCCAGCAGCGACACGGATTCCTACGAGCAGTACTTC
TRBD1	TRBJ2-3	TRBV10-3	-	17	CAISALGTATSTDTQYF	TGTGCCATCAGTGCCCTTGGGACAGCCACTAGCACAGATACGCAGTATTTT
-	TRBJ2-7	TRBV5-1	-	13	CASSQTSTAEQYF	TGCGCCAGCAGCCAAACATCGACAGCCGAGCAGTACTTC
-	TRBJ2-1	TRBV6-5	-	15	CASSRGKREGSEQFF	TGTGCCAGCAGTCGGGGGAAGCGAGAGGGTAGTGAGCAGTTCTTC
-	TRBJ1-1	TRBV2	-	13	CASSWGVNTEAFF	TGTGCCAGCAGTTGGGGGGTGAACACTGAAGCTTTCTTT
TRBD2	TRBJ2-3	TRBV6-4	-	16	CASSERGGASTDTQYF	TGTGCCAGCAGTGAACGCGGGGGGGCCAGCACAGATACGCAGTATTTT
-	TRBJ1-1	TRBV9	-	14	CAGSVSQENTEAFF	TGTGCCGGCAGCGTATCTCAGGAGAACACTGAAGCTTTCTTT
TRBD1	TRBJ2-1	TRBV7-9	-	16	CASSSPGTDLYNEQFF	TGTGCCAGCAGCTCCCCAGGGACAGACCTATACAATGAGCAGTTCTTC
-	TRBJ2-5	TRBV19	once	15	CASSIGWALRETQYF	TGTGCCAGTAGTATAGGTTGGGCTCTCCGAGAGACCCAGTACTTC
TRBD1	TRBJ2-7	TRBV7-9	few	15	CASSQGQGPTYEQYF	TGTGCCAGCAGCCAAGGACAGGGACCGACCTACGAGCAGTACTTC
TRBD1	TRBJ1-2	TRBV27	-	15	CASSPDRGGTYGYTF	TGTGCCAGCAGTCCTGACAGGGGCGGAACTTATGGCTACACCTTC
-	TRBJ2-3	TRBV14	-	14	CASSLHMGADTQYF	TGTGCCAGCAGCCTCCACATGGGGGCGGATACGCAGTATTTT
-	TRBJ1-1	TRBV2	few	15	CASSVEGGWNTEAFF	TGTGCCAGCAGTGTCGAAGGCGGGTGGAACACTGAAGCTTTCTTT
TRBD2	TRBJ2-3	TRBV5-1	-	15	CASSLVRERTDTQYF	TGCGCCAGCAGCTTGGTGCGGGAGCGCACAGATACGCAGTATTTT
TRBD1	TRBJ2-7	TRBV11-2	-	17	CASSLGGTGGILYEQYF	TGTGCCAGCAGCTTAGGAGGGACAGGGGGGATCCTTTACGAGCAGTACTTC
TRBD1	TRBJ1-2	TRBV7-3	-	17	CASSLTWGRGYRYGYTF	TGTGCCAGCAGCTTAACGTGGGGCAGGGGGTACCGCTATGGCTACACCTTC